The 28 T cell receptor beta chains given below trace back to one sample, sequenced in a study of CD8 T cells in Susac syndrome. With random hexamers, reverse transcription was performed on roughly 0.45 to 1 ug of RNA. TCRdb called the immunoSEQ multiplex PCR reads again in MiXCR, with one record for every CDR3 protein. The sample records 300,000 or so distinct CDR3 sequences, just over 90% being singletons. Sequenced sample: CD4+ T cells from PBMCs. The source of these receptors is a human donor with multiple sclerosis.

The V and J genes are TRBV6-5 and TRBJ1-2; D is ambiguous. CDR1 and CDR2 (germline): MNHEY, SVGAGI. V lost 4 bases and J lost 4, with 4 bases in between. The CDR3 spans 11 residues. DNA of the CDR3: TGTGCCAGCAGTTCAGGCTATGGCTACACCTTC. Translation: CASSSGYGYTF.

The chain carries TRBV27 and TRBJ1-1, with D tentatively TRBD1 (5 bases). The CDR3 is 15 amino acids. In germline, CDR1 is MNHEY, CDR2 SMNVEV (reference sequence). With 3 bases removed from V and 8 bases from J, the gap between germline ends came to 19 bases. The CDR3 region has the DNA TGTGCCAGCAGTTTTGACCGCACGGGGGTCTTCGAAGCTTTCTTT. Protein: CASSFDRTGVFEAFF.

The chain employs TRBV4-3 and TRBJ2-7, with 7 bases aligning to TRBD2. V dropped 1 base and J dropped 4; count of bases not matched to a gene: 7. The germline CDR1 and CDR2 sequences are LGHNA and YSLEER. This CDR3 has 15 residues. CDR3 loop: CASSQGVLAAYEQYF. CDR3 DNA sequence: TGCGCCAGCAGCCAAGGGGTCCTAGCGGCATACGAGCAGTACTTC.

V is TRBV11-1 and J is TRBJ2-2; tentatively, D is TRBD1 (6 bases). The germline V gene has CDR1 SGHAT and CDR2 FQDESV (reference sequence). With 5 bases removed from V and 4 bases from J, the gap between germline ends came to 14 bases. This CDR3 has 15 amino acids. As DNA, the CDR3 is TGTGCCAGCAGCCTTCGGGACACCTTCACCGGGGAGCTGTTTTTT. Its translation is CASSLRDTFTGELFF.

The rearrangement links TRBV20-1 to TRBJ2-5, with 10 bases lining up with TRBD1. The germline V gene encodes CDR1 DFQATT and CDR2 SNEGSKA (reference sequence). The CDR3 spans 15 residues. With V trimmed by 6 bases and J by 5 bases, 12 bases remained unmatched. CDR3 region: CSAGGGQGPEETQYF. DNA for the CDR3: TGCAGTGCCGGGGGGGGACAGGGGCCGGAGGAGACCCAGTACTTC.

This sequence joins TRBV7-6 and TRBJ2-5, with a tentative D call TRBD2 (7 bases). This CDR3 has 15 amino acids. V dropped 5 bases and J dropped 5 bases, with 18 bases sitting between them. Germline lookup yields CDR1 SGHVS and CDR2 FNYEAQ. In DNA, the CDR3 is TGTGCCAGCAGCCGAGAGGGGGGGAAGTTGGAGACCCAGTACTTC. Encoded protein: CASSREGGKLETQYF.

J is TRBJ2-7 and V is TRBV12-3 or TRBV12-4; a weak D match, TRBD2 (6 bases). The CDR3 length is 16 residues. Deletions cut 1 base from V and 0 bases from J, with 13 bases between. The DNA for the CDR3 is TGTGCCAGCAGTTTAGGGGGGGACCGTGGCTCCTACGAGCAGTACTTC. Translated, it gives CASSLGGDRGSYEQYF.

The rearrangement links TRBV7-9 to TRBJ2-7; 10 bases map to TRBD2. Germline CDR1 reads SEHNR; CDR2 reads FQNEAQ (reference sequence). V dropped 1 base and J dropped 5; count of bases not matched to a gene: 2. The CDR3 runs 14 residues. This CDR3 reads CASSLELAGHEQYF. CDR3 coding DNA: TGTGCCAGCAGCTTAGAACTAGCGGGACACGAGCAGTACTTC.

The rearrangement uses TRBV12-3 or TRBV12-4 and TRBJ1-2; D is unclear. Trimming stripped 5 bases from V and 4 bases from J, with 11 bases between. This CDR3 comprises 13 residues. CDR3: CASSLPRFYGYTF. The CDR3 DNA sequence: TGTGCCAGCAGTCTCCCCCGGTTCTATGGCTACACCTTC.

V usage is TRBV3-1 and J usage is TRBJ1-2; perhaps TRBD1 as D (6 bases). V gave up 1 base and J gave up 2 bases, with 11 bases separating them. Germline V gives CDR1 LGHDT, CDR2 YNNKEL (reference sequence). There are 15 residues in the CDR3. This CDR3 is CASSQAATGNYGYTF. The CDR3 DNA sequence: TGTGCCAGCAGCCAAGCGGCTACAGGGAACTATGGCTACACCTTC.

The chain combines TRBV11-3 with TRBJ1-1; D is unresolved. The CDR3 totals 14 residues. The V end lost 5 bases, the J end lost 5 bases, and 15 bases lay between the germline ends. The germline gives CDR1 SGHNT, CDR2 YENEEA. The CDR3 DNA is TGTGCCAGCAGCCCGACCGGGGAAGGGACTGAAGCTTTCTTT. Amino acid sequence: CASSPTGEGTEAFF.

The rearrangement joins TRBV15 to TRBJ2-2, with D possibly matching TRBD1 (5 bases). V lost 9 bases to trimming and J lost 1 base, with 9 bases between them. Looked up from germline, CDR1 is LNHNV and CDR2 is YYDKDF (reference sequence). The CDR3 is made up of 13 amino acids. The CDR3 region has the DNA TGTGCCACGGCAAGGGGGAACACCGGGGAGCTGTTTTTT. Encoded protein: CATARGNTGELFF.

This clonotype was detected only once. This chain links TRBV24-1 with TRBJ1-4, with D perhaps matching TRBD1 (5 bases). This CDR3 spans 18 amino acids. Trimming shortened V by 1 base and J by 7 bases, and 21 bases separated the two germline ends. Germline V lookup: CDR1 KGHDR, CDR2 SFDVKD. In DNA, the CDR3 is TGTGCCACCAGTGATTTAAAGCGTCTGGAGGGGATGGTTGAAAAACTGTTTTTT. It translates to CATSDLKRLEGMVEKLFF.

The chain combines TRBV10-3 with TRBJ2-3; D is uncertain. From germline, CDR1 is ENHRY and CDR2 SYGVKD. The germline V and J ends were trimmed by 4 bases and 3 bases, with 5 bases remaining between them. The CDR3 is 12 amino acids. CDR3 bases: TGTGCCATCAGTGGCGAGACAGATACGCAGTATTTT. It is translated as CAISGETDTQYF.

The chain couples TRBV6-1 to TRBJ1-2, with no clear D. The CDR3 runs to 14 residues. Per the germline V gene, CDR1 is MNHNS and CDR2 is SASEGT. V gave up 3 bases and J gave up 8 bases, with 16 bases separating them. The chain's CDR3 is CASSERQPVPGYTF. As DNA, the CDR3 is TGTGCCAGCAGTGAGCGGCAGCCCGTCCCCGGCTACACCTTC.

The chain couples TRBV5-6 to TRBJ2-3; D not certain. CDR1 and CDR2 from the germline V gene are SGHDT and YYEEEE. V was clipped by 5 bases and J by 5 bases, with 12 bases between them. The CDR3 consists of 13 residues. CDR3 sequence reads: CASSTTGRDTQYF. CDR3 DNA sequence: TGTGCCAGCAGTACAACCGGCCGAGATACGCAGTATTTT. Drawing the rest from reference TRBV5-6 and TRBJ2-3, the complete variable domain is DAGVTQSPTHLIKTRGQQVTLRCSPKSGHDTVSWYQQALGQGPQFIFQYYEEEERQRGNFPDRFSGHQFPNYSSELNVNALLLGDSALYLCASSTTGRDTQYFGPGTRLTVL.

The rearrangement uses TRBV12-3 or TRBV12-4 and TRBJ2-2, with D unclear. Between the trimmed V and J ends, which lost 2 bases and 3 bases, there was a span of 4 bases. This CDR3 region has 13 residues. The CDR3 DNA follows: TGTGCCAGCAGTTTACGTCACACCGGGGAGCTGTTTTTT. Translating it yields CASSLRHTGELFF.

The V and J genes are TRBV29-1 and TRBJ2-5; D is unclear. Trimming took 2 bases from V and 5 from J, leaving 6 bases between them. Per germline, CDR1 SQVTM and CDR2 ANQGSEA. The CDR3 spans 11 residues. The CDR3 region is CSVEIGETQYF. The CDR3 nucleotides are TGCAGCGTTGAAATCGGGGAGACCCAGTACTTC.

V and J are TRBV6-5 and TRBJ1-5; a weak D match, TRBD1 (5 bases). This CDR3 is built from 12 residues. Trimming removed 11 bases from V and 7 bases from J, with 15 bases in between. Germline-derived CDR1 and CDR2 are MNHEY and SVGAGI. CDR3 bases: TGTGCCGCTGGGGACCCGGGCCAGCCCCAGCATTTT. This codes for CAAGDPGQPQHF.

V is TRBV20-1 and J is TRBJ2-2, with 10 nucleotides matching TRBD1. The CDR3 runs to 18 residues. The germline CDR1 and CDR2 sequences are DFQATT and SNEGSKA (reference sequence). V shed 0 bases, J shed 7 bases, and the junction held 14 bases outside the gene matches. CDR3: CSAREADRGRALGGELFF. CDR3 coding DNA: TGCAGTGCTAGAGAGGCGGACAGGGGGAGGGCTTTGGGCGGGGAGCTGTTTTTT.

This rearrangement joins TRBV20-1 to TRBJ2-7; D ambiguous. The germline V gene encodes CDR1 DFQATT and CDR2 SNEGSKA (reference sequence). The CDR3 has 15 residues. The V end was cut by 6 bases, the J end by 3 bases, with 21 bases between. The CDR3 here is CSATSRPEGLYEQYF. The CDR3 DNA follows: TGCAGTGCGACGAGTCGTCCTGAAGGGCTCTACGAGCAGTACTTC.

V and J are TRBV27 and TRBJ1-2, with TRBD1 matching over 7 bases. The junction had 9 bases not matched to a gene; V was cut back by 6 bases and J by 2 bases. This CDR3 spans 15 amino acids. Germline-derived CDR1 and CDR2 are MNHEY and SMNVEV (reference sequence). CDR3 loop: CASSRGTVGNYGYTF. In DNA, the CDR3 is TGTGCCAGCAGCCGTGGGACAGTGGGCAACTATGGCTACACCTTC.

The chain combines TRBV3-1 with TRBJ1-5; weak D call: TRBD1 (6 bases). V was pared by 1 base and J by 1 base, with 8 bases between. The CDR3 is 15 residues long. The germline CDR1 and CDR2 sequences are LGHDT and YNNKEL (reference sequence). As DNA, the CDR3 is TGTGCCAGCAGCCAAGTCCAGGGGAGCAATCAGCCCCAGCATTTT. Translation gives CASSQVQGSNQPQHF.

The gene calls are TRBV9 and TRBJ1-6, with D hard to call. Germline assignment: CDR1 SGDLS and CDR2 YYNGEE. V was trimmed by 4 bases and J by 5 bases, leaving 10 bases between them. The CDR3 sequence is 14 residues long. CDR3 coding DNA: TGTGCCAGCAGCAGGCCCCCCGATAATTCACCCCTCCACTTT. This translates into CASSRPPDNSPLHF. The full variable domain, in which reference TRBV9 and TRBJ1-6 provide the parts outside the CDR3, is DSGVTQTPKHLITATGQRVTLRCSPRSGDLSVYWYQQSLDQGLQFLIQYYNGEERAKGNILERFSAQQFPDLHSELNLSSLELGDSALYFCASSRPPDNSPLHFGNGTRLTVT.

This chain uses TRBV5-1 with TRBJ2-7; 9 bases map to TRBD2. The CDR3 consists of 16 residues. Germline CDR1 reads SGHRS; CDR2 reads YFSETQ. V lost 0 bases to trimming and J lost 5 bases; unmatched junction nucleotides: 9. This chain's CDR3 is CASSLGRLAGFHEQYF. Here the CDR3 DNA reads TGCGCCAGCAGCTTGGGTCGGCTAGCGGGGTTCCACGAGCAGTACTTC.

This chain uses TRBV13 with TRBJ2-1, with 8 bases lining up with TRBD2. The ends lost 5 bases at V and 8 bases at J; junction bases unmatched: 17. The CDR3 is 17 residues long. Germline CDR1 PRHDT, CDR2 FYEKMQ (reference sequence). DNA of the CDR3: TGTGCCAGCAGCCGATCTCACGTGGGACTAGTTTGGCATGAGCAGTTCTTC. Protein product: CASSRSHVGLVWHEQFF.

The genes are TRBV29-1 and TRBJ1-5, with D maybe TRBD1 (5 bases). The CDR3 spans 14 residues. Germline-derived CDR1 and CDR2 are SQVTM and ANQGSEA. Deletions cut 6 bases from V and 2 bases from J, with 14 bases between. The CDR3 region has the DNA TGCAGCGTAACGGGGGTCGGAGGCAATCAGCCCCAGCATTTT. Translation gives CSVTGVGGNQPQHF.

The chain links TRBV6-5 to TRBJ2-7; TRBD2 agrees at 8 bases. Germline values: CDR1 MNHEY, CDR2 SVGAGI. V trimming: 5 bases; J trimming: 3 bases; junction bases outside the gene matches: 9. The CDR3 contains 15 residues. CDR3 protein: CASSTTSGLLYEQYF. CDR3 sequence (DNA): TGTGCCAGCAGTACCACTAGCGGACTCCTCTACGAGCAGTACTTC.